A single sample is the source of the 9 T cell receptor beta chains below, sequenced in a study of blood T cell repertoires in COVID-19. Repertoires were generated with immunoSEQ multiplex PCR, while TCRdb's copy carries only in-frame clones and drops some. Seen here are about 190,000 clones, approximately 79% observed once, and the top ten hold roughly 12%. Sequencing was done on a sample of peripheral blood. The receptor set was obtained from a woman in her fifties or sixties with acute or convalescent COVID-19.

This clone has more than one count but fewer than ten. The chain employs TRBV5-1 and TRBJ2-7; TRBD1 agrees at 9 bases. This CDR3 is built from 13 residues. J was trimmed by 6 bases and V by 6 bases; bases with no gene match: 7. Germline V CDR1 and CDR2: SGHRS, YFSETQ. Here the CDR3 reads CASKYRGQPEQYF. The CDR3, as DNA: TGCGCCAGCAAATACAGGGGGCAACCCGAGCAGTACTTC.

The V gene is TRBV18, the J gene TRBJ2-1; possibly TRBD2 for D (7 bases). CDR1 is KGHSH and CDR2 is LQKENI in the germline V gene. CDR3 length: 15 residues. V lost 4 bases, J lost 2 bases, and 12 bases lay in between. The CDR3 region has the DNA TGTGCCAGCTCACGGGGGCGGGAGACCTACAATGAGCAGTTCTTC. Its protein is CASSRGRETYNEQFF.

The chain has TRBV30 and TRBJ2-7; D may be TRBD1 (6 bases). The ends were cut back, 2 bases at V and 5 bases at J, with 16 bases in the middle. Germline V gene data show CDR1 as GTSNPN and CDR2 as SVGIG (reference sequence). The CDR3 runs to 14 residues. The CDR3 coding sequence is TGTGCCTGGAGTAAAAAGGGGGTTATCCACGAGCAGTACTTC. Amino acid sequence: CAWSKKGVIHEQYF.

About this clone: The same CDR3 is also encoded by other DNA sequences in this sample. This chain links TRBV7-2 with TRBJ1-2; D not resolved. This CDR3 region has 14 residues. The V end lost 1 base, the J end lost 5 bases, and 11 bases lay between the germline ends. CDR1 and CDR2 from the germline V gene are SGHTA and FQGNSA. The CDR3 DNA is TGTGCCAGCAGCTTAGGTGGGAGTAGTTATGGCTACACCTTC. It yields the protein CASSLGGSSYGYTF.

This chain links TRBV18 with TRBJ2-7; D is perhaps TRBD1 (6 bases). The V gene's germline CDR1 is KGHSH and CDR2 LQKENI. The CDR3 totals 15 residues. Trimming left V 0 bases short and J 3 bases short, with 12 bases between. Written as DNA, the CDR3 is TGTGCCAGCTCACCACCCCGGACAGAAGGCTACGAGCAGTACTTC. Protein sequence: CASSPPRTEGYEQYF.

The chain couples TRBV5-5 to TRBJ2-2; D perhaps matches TRBD2 (7 bases). V lost 4 bases, J lost 6 bases, and 16 bases lay in between. The CDR3 is 15 amino acids. Germline V gene lookup returns CDR1 SGHKS and CDR2 YYEKEE (reference sequence). CDR3 DNA sequence: TGTGCCAGCAGCCCTCAGGGGAGGGAGGCCGGGGAGCTGTTTTTT. Amino acids: CASSPQGREAGELFF.

This clone was picked up a small number of times. The chain employs TRBV28 and TRBJ1-1, with D possibly TRBD1 on 6 matching bases. This CDR3 comprises 12 residues. In germline, CDR1 is MDHEN, CDR2 SYDVKM. V was cut by 7 bases and J by 7 bases, with 13 bases left in between. The CDR3 DNA reads as TGTGCCAGCAACTTATTACAGGGTGAAGCTTTCTTT. This sequence encodes CASNLLQGEAFF.

The V and J genes are TRBV7-2 and TRBJ1-1; the match to TRBD1 covers 9 bases. The V gene's germline CDR1 is SGHTA and CDR2 FQGNSA. V shed 2 bases, J shed 1 base, and the junction held 5 bases outside the gene matches. The CDR3 totals 16 residues. DNA for the CDR3: TGTGCCAGCAGCTTACCAAGACAGGGGGGGAACACTGAAGCTTTCTTT. Translated: CASSLPRQGGNTEAFF.

The rearrangement uses TRBV7-2 and TRBJ1-1; TRBD1 matches at 9 bases. The CDR3 sequence is 14 residues long. Germline trimming cut 1 base from V and 11 bases from J; bases unmatched to any gene: 8. Germline V lookup: CDR1 SGHTA, CDR2 FQGNSA. The CDR3 is CASSLGGPGQGAFF. Written as DNA, the CDR3 is TGTGCCAGCAGCTTAGGGGGGCCGGGACAGGGCGCTTTCTTT.